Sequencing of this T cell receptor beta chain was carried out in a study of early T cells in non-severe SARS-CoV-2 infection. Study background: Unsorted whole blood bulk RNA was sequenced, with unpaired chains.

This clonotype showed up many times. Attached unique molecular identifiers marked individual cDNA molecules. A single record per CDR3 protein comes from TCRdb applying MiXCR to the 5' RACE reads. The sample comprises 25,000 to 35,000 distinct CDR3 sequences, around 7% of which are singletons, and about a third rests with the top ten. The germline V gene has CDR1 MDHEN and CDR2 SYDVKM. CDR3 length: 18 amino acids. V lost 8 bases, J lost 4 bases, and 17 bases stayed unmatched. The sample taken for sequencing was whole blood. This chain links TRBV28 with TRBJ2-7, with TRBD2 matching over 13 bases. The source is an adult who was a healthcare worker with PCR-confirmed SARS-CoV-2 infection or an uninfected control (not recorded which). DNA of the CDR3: TGTGCCAGCGTGTCGGGACTAGCGGGATTCCTCTTCGGGTACGAGCAGTACTTC. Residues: CASVSGLAGFLFGYEQYF.